This entry features one T cell receptor beta chain sequence. The PCR made use of 60 Vbeta and 13 Jbeta primers. Sequencing used immunoSEQ multiplex PCR; TCRdb keeps in-frame clones, though not all of them. The top ten hold 3.5% to 5.5% of the sample, which has about 160,000 clones, less than 85% seen once. The record originates from a study of cytomegalovirus exposure and HLA in healthy donors. The CDR3 runs 13 residues. Per the germline V gene, CDR1 is MGHRA and CDR2 is YSYEKL. Losses at the gene ends were 5 bases for V and 5 bases for J; bases not matched to a gene: 6. The origin of this receptor is a middle-aged man in good health and CMV-seronegative. The sample consisted of PBMCs. This rearrangement joins TRBV4-1 to TRBJ2-7, with TRBD1 matching over 7 bases. The CDR3 DNA is TGCGCCAGCAGCTCCCAAGACAGGGACGAGCAGTACTTC. Translation: CASSSQDRDEQYF.